This T cell receptor beta chain is from a study of response to subunit inactivated influenza vaccine. A word on this clonotype: The antigen is unknown.

The germline V and J ends were trimmed by 4 bases and 4 bases, with 16 bases remaining between them. This CDR3 has 15 residues. The germline gives CDR1 MNHNS, CDR2 SASEGT. Whole-study results and caveats: Each seasonal flu vaccination may recruit only limited new T cells, authors suggested.

TCRdb passed the RT-PCR reads through MiXCR, listing each CDR3 protein once. In the table there are 160,000 or so distinct CDR3 sequences, about 11% of which are singletons. The chain joins TRBV6-1 to TRBJ1-1, with D hard to call. The source of this sequence is a man aged 50 to 59 who received an inactivated influenza vaccine. The sample here was non-naive T cells sorted from PBMCs, taken 40 to 50 days after vaccination. The CDR3 nucleotides are TGTGCCAGCAGTGCTATGGGAATTTTGGGCACTGAAGCTTTCTTT. Translated: CASSAMGILGTEAFF.